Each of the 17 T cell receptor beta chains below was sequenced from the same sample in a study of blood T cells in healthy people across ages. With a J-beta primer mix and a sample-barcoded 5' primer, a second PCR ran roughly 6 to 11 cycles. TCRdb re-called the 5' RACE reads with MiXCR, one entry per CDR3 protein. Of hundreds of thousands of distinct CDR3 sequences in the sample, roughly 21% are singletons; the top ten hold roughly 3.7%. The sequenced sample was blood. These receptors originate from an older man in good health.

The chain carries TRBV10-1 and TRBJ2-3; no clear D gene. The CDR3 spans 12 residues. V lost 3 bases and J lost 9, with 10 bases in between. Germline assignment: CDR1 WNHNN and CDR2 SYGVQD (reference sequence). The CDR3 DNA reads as TGCGCCAGCAGTGATGCCCACCGAACGCAGTATTTT. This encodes CASSDAHRTQYF.

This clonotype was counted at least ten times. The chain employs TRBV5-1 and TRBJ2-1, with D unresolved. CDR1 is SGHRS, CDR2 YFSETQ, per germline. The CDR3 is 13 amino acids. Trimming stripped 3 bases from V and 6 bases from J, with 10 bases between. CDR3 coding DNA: TGCGCCAGCAGCTATCTCGAATTCAATGAGCAGTTCTTC. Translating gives CASSYLEFNEQFF.

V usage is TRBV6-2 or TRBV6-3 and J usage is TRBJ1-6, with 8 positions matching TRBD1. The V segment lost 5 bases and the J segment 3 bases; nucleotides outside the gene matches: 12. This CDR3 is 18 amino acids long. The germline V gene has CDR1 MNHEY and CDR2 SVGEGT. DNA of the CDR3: TGTGCCAGCAGTCAAGAACGCGGACAGGGCCGCTATAATTCACCCCTCCACTTT. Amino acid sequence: CASSQERGQGRYNSPLHF.

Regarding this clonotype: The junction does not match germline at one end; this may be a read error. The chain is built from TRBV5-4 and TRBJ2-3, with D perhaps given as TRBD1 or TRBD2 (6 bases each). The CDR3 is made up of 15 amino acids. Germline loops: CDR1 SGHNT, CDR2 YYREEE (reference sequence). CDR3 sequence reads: CASGLGGRGTDTQYF. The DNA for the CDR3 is TGTGCCAGCGGCTTGGGGGGCCGTGGCACAGATACGCAGTATTTT. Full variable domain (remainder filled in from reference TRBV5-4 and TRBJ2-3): ETGVTQSPTHLIKTRGQQVTLRCSSQSGHNTVSWYQQALGQGPQFIFQYYREEENGRGNFPPRFSGLQFPNYSSELNVNALELDDSALYLCASGLGGRGTDTQYFGPGTRLTVL.

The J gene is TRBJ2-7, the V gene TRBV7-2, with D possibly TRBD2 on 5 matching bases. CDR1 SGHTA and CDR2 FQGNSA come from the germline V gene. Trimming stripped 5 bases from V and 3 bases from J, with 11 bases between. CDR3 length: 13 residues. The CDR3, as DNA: TGTGCCAGCAGCGTGGGAGTGTTCTACGAGCAGTACTTC. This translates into CASSVGVFYEQYF.

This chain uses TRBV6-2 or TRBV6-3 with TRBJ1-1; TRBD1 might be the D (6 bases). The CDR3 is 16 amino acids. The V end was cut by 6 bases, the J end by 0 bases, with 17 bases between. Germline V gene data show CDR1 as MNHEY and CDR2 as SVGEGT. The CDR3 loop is CASRPSGGLMNTEAFF. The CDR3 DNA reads TGTGCCAGCAGACCCAGTGGGGGCCTTATGAACACTGAAGCTTTCTTT.

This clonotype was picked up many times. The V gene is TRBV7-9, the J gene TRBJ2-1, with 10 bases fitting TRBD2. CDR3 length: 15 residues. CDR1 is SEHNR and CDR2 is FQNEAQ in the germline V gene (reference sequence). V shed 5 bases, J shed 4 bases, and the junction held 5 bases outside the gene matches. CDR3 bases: TGTGCCAGCAGCCTCATAGCGGGAGGATACAATGAGCAGTTCTTC. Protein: CASSLIAGGYNEQFF. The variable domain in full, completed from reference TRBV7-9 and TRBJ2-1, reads DTGVSQNPRHKITKRGQNVTFRCDPISEHNRLYWYRQTLGQGPEFLTYFQNEAQLEKSRLLSDRFSAERPKGSFSTLEIQRTEQGDSAMYLCASSLIAGGYNEQFFGPGTRLTVL.

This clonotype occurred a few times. CDR3: CASSPRPSGGLIDTQYF. The CDR3 DNA reads as TGCGCCAGCAGCCCTCGTCCTTCGGGGGGACTTATAGATACGCAGTATTTT. V and J are TRBV4-3 and TRBJ2-3; 7 bases align to TRBD2. The junction had 15 bases not matched to a gene; V was cut back by 4 bases and J by 5 bases. The CDR3 loop spans 17 amino acids. CDR1 is LGHNA, CDR2 YSLEER, per germline.

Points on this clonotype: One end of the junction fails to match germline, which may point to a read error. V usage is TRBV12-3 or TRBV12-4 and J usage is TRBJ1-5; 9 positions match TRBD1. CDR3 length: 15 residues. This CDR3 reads CAGSLATGGNQPQHF. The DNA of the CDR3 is TGTGCCGGCAGTCTCGCGACAGGGGGGAATCAGCCCCAGCATTTT.

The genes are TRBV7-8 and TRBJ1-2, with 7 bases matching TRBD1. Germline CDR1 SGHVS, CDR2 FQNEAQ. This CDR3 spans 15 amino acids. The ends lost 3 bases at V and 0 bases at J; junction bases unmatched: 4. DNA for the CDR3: TGTGCCAGCAGCTTCGGGGACAGAGCTAACTATGGCTACACCTTC. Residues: CASSFGDRANYGYTF.

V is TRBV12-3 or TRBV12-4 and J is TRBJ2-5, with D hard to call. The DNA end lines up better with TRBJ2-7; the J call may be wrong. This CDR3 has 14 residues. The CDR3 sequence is CASSFSFRVPEQYF. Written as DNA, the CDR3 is TGTGCCAGCAGTTTTTCGTTTCGGGTCCCCGAGCAGTACTTC.

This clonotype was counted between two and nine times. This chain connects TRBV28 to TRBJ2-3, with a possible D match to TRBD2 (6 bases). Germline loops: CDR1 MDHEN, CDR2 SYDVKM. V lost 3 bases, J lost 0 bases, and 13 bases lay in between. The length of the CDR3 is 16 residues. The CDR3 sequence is CASSFGGGFSTDTQYF. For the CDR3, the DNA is TGTGCCAGCAGTTTCGGGGGAGGTTTTAGCACAGATACGCAGTATTTT.

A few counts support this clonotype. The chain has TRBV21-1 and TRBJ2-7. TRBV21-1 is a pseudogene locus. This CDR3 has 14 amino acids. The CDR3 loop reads CASSNSWISYEQYF. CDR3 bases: TGTGCCAGCAGCAATAGCTGGATCTCCTACGAGCAGTACTTC.

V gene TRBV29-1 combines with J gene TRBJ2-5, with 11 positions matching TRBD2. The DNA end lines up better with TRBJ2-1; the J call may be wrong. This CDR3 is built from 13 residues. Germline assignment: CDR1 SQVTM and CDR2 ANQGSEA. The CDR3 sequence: CSVGRLAGNEQFF. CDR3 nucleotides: TGCAGCGTGGGGAGACTAGCGGGGAATGAGCAGTTCTTC.

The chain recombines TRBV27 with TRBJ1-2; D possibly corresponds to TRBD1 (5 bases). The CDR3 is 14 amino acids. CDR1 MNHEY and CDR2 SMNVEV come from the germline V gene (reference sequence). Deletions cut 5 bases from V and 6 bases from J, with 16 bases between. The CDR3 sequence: CASSPEKTENGYTF. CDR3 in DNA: TGTGCCAGCAGTCCCGAGAAGACAGAAAATGGCTACACCTTC.

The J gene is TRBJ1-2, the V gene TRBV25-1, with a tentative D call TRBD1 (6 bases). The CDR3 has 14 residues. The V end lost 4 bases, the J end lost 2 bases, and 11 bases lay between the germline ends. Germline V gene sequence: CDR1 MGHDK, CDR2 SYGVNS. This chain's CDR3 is CASSGGGQNYGYTF. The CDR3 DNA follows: TGTGCCAGCAGTGGGGGAGGACAGAACTATGGCTACACCTTC.

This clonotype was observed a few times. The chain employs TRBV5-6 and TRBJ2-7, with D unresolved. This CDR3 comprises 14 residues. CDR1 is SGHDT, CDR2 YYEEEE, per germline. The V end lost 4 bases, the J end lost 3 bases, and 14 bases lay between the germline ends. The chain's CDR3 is CASSRDGVLYEQYF. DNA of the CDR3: TGTGCCAGCAGCCGAGACGGCGTCCTCTACGAGCAGTACTTC.